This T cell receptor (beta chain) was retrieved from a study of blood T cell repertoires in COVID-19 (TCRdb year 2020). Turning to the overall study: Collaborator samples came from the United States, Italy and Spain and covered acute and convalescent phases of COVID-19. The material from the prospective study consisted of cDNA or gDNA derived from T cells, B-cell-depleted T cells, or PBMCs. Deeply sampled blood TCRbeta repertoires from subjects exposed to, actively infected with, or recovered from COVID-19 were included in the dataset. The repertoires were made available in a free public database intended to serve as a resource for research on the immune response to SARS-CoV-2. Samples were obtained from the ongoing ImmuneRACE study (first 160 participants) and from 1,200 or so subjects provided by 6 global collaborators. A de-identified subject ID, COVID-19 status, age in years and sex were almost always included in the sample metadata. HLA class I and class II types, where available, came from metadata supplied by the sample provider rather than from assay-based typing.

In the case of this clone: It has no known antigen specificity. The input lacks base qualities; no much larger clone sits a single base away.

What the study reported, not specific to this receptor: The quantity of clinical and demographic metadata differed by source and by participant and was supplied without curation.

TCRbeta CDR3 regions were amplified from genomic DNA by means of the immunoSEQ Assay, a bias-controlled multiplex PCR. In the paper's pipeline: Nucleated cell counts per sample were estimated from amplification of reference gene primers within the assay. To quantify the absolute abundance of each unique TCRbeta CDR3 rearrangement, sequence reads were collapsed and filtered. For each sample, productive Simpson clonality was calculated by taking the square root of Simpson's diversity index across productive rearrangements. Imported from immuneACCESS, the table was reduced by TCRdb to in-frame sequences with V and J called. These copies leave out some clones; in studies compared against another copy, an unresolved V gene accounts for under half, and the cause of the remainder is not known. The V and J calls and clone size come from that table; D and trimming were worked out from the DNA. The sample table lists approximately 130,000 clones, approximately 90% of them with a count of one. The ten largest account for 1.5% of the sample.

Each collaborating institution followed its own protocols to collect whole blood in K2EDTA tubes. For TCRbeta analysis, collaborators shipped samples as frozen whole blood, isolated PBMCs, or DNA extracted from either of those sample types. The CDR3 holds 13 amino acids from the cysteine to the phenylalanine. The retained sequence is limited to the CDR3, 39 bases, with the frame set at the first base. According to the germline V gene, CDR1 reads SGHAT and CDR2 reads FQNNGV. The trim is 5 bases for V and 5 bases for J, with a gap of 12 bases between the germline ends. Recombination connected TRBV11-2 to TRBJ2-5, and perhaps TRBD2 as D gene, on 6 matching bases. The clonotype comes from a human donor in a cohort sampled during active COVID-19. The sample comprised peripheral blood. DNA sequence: TGTGCCAGCAGCAATAGAGGGAGGGAGACCCAGTACTTC. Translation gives CASSNRGRETQYF. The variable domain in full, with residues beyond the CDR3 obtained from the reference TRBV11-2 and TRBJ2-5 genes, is EAGVAQSPRYKIIEKRQSVAFWCNPISGHATLYWYQQILGQGPKLLIQFQNNGVVDDSQLPKDRFSAERLKGVDSTLKIQPAKLEDSAVYLCASSNRGRETQYFGPGTRLLVL.